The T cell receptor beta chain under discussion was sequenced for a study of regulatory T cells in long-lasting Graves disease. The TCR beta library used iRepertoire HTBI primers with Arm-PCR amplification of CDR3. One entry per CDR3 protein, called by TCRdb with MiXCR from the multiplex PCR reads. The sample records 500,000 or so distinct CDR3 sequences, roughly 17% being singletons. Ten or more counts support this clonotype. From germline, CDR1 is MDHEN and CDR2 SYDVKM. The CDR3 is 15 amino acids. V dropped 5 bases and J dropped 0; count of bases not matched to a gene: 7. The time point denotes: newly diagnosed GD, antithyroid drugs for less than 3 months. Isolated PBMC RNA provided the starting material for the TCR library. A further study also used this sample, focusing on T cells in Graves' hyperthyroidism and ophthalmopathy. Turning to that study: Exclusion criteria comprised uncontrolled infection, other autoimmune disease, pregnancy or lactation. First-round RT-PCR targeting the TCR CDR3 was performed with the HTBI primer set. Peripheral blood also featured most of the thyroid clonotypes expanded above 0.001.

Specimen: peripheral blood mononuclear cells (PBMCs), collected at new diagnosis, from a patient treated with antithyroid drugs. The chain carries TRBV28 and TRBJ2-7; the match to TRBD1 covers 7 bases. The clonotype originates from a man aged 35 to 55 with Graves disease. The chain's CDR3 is CASSQGVSYSYEQYF. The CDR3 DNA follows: TGTGCCAGCAGTCAGGGGGTCTCATACTCCTACGAGCAGTACTTC.